Each of the 29 T cell receptor beta chains below was sequenced from the same sample in a study of blood T cell repertoires in COVID-19. The method was immunoSEQ multiplex PCR; TCRdb's version includes in-frame clones alone and lacks a portion of them. This table has about 340,000 clones, around four fifths appearing once. Sequencing input: peripheral blood. All receptors derive from a man aged 25-40 years with active or convalescent COVID-19.

The chain couples TRBV5-6 to TRBJ2-1, with 9 bases aligning to TRBD2. Trimming cost V 4 bases and J 15 bases; bases outside gene matches: 8. Germline V gene lookup returns CDR1 SGHDT and CDR2 YYEEEE. CDR3 length: 12 amino acids. The CDR3 sequence is CASSPAGGPRFF. The CDR3 DNA reads as TGTGCCAGCAGCCCAGCGGGGGGCCCCAGGTTCTTC.

This clone appeared once. The gene calls are TRBV28 and TRBJ1-6, with 9 bases that match TRBD1. Germline-derived CDR1 and CDR2 are MDHEN and SYDVKM. V lost 6 bases, J lost 9 bases, and 12 bases stayed unmatched. CDR3 length equals 16 residues. The CDR3 bases are TGTGCCAGCAGACACGGACAGGGGAATGAGTTTTCACCCCTCCACTTT. Translating gives CASRHGQGNEFSPLHF.

This chain links TRBV14 with TRBJ1-2; TRBD1 aligns across 9 bases. The V gene's germline CDR1 is SGHDN and CDR2 FVKESK. After removal of 4 bases from V and 8 bases from J, the junction contained 5 bases not matched to a gene. The CDR3 spans 13 residues. The CDR3: CASSPNRGLGYTF. Here the CDR3 DNA reads TGTGCCAGCAGCCCGAACAGGGGGCTCGGCTACACCTTC.

The rearrangement uses TRBV2 and TRBJ2-1, with 7 bases that match TRBD1. In germline, CDR1 is SNHLY, CDR2 FYNNEI. The CDR3 is 15 amino acids. V was clipped by 10 bases and J by 0 bases; unmatched bases: 9. The CDR3 DNA reads as TGTGCCACCCCCTGGGACAGTGGCTCCTACAATGAGCAGTTCTTC. This encodes CATPWDSGSYNEQFF.

The V and J genes are TRBV24-1 and TRBJ2-3; a weak D match, TRBD1 (6 bases). From germline, CDR1 is KGHDR and CDR2 SFDVKD. V lost 12 bases and J 10 bases, leaving 16 bases between the germline ends. This CDR3 has 11 residues. CDR3 amino acids: CAVRNRESQYF. CDR3 nucleotide sequence: TGTGCCGTCCGGAACAGGGAATCGCAGTATTTT.

This clone was observed a few times. CDR3 sequence: CSVVPELAGGNEQFF. The DNA for the CDR3 is TGCAGCGTTGTCCCCGAGCTAGCGGGGGGCAATGAGCAGTTCTTC. The chain uses TRBV29-1 and TRBJ2-1; TRBD2 agrees at 11 bases. V lost 4 bases and J lost 6; bases outside the gene matches: 8. The CDR3 extends over 15 amino acids. Germline loops: CDR1 SQVTM, CDR2 ANQGSEA.

The chain carries TRBV28 and TRBJ2-5, with 11 nucleotides matching TRBD2. Unmatched junction bases numbered 4, after V lost 2 bases and J lost 2 bases. CDR3 length: 16 amino acids. Germline values: CDR1 MDHEN, CDR2 SYDVKM. CDR3 bases: TGTGCCAGCAGTTTACCGGTAGCGGGGGGGCAAGAGACCCAGTACTTC. It translates to CASSLPVAGGQETQYF.

This clone was recorded a few times. The chain employs TRBV5-1 and TRBJ2-3; the match to TRBD2 covers 7 bases. V shed 0 bases, J shed 1 base, and the junction held 8 bases outside the gene matches. This CDR3 comprises 17 residues. CDR1 SGHRS and CDR2 YFSETQ come from the germline V gene. CDR3 DNA: TGCGCCAGCAGCTTGGCCGGTGCGGGAGCAGGCACAGATACGCAGTATTTT. It specifies CASSLAGAGAGTDTQYF.

This chain connects TRBV18 to TRBJ1-1, with 7 bases fitting TRBD1. Germline values: CDR1 KGHSH, CDR2 LQKENI. The CDR3 extends over 15 amino acids. Trimming removed 3 bases from V and 1 base from J; junction bases left unmatched: 5. CDR3 coding DNA: TGTGCCAGCTCACCGGCCACAGGGGCGAACACTGAAGCTTTCTTT. This encodes CASSPATGANTEAFF.

CDR3 region: CASSPGRGTRSFSEQYF. CDR3 coding DNA: TGTGCCAGCAGTCCCGGACGGGGGACCCGATCATTCAGCGAGCAGTACTTC. The rearrangement links TRBV27 to TRBJ2-7; a possible D gene is TRBD2 (6 bases). Germline CDR1 and CDR2: MNHEY and SMNVEV (reference sequence). The CDR3 sequence is 17 residues long. V dropped 5 bases and J dropped 6 bases, with 26 bases sitting between them.

Here the CDR3 reads CASSVAGSRGYGYTF. The CDR3 DNA follows: TGTGCCAGCAGCGTAGCGGGGTCTCGAGGCTATGGCTACACCTTC. The genes are TRBV9 and TRBJ1-2; D is undetermined. The V gene's germline CDR1 is SGDLS and CDR2 YYNGEE. This CDR3 is 15 amino acids long. Trimming stripped 0 bases from V and 4 bases from J, with 13 bases between.

This clone is a singleton in its sample. V and J are TRBV4-2 and TRBJ2-7; 8 bases align to TRBD2. After removal of 0 bases from V and 3 bases from J, the junction contained 10 bases not matched to a gene. The CDR3 has 17 residues. From germline, CDR1 is LGHNA and CDR2 YNFKEQ. CDR3 sequence (DNA): TGTGCCAGCAGCCAAGAGCAAGCGGGAGATAGGATCTACGAGCAGTACTTC. Protein product: CASSQEQAGDRIYEQYF.

This chain connects TRBV3-1 (or the pseudogene TRBV3-2) to TRBJ2-1; the D is unclear. The ends were cut back, 4 bases at V and 7 bases at J, with 17 bases in the middle. This CDR3 region has 15 residues. CDR1 is LGHDT, CDR2 YNNKEL, per germline (reference sequence). The CDR3 protein is CASSRGPLGVNEQFF. The CDR3 nucleotides are TGTGCCAGCAGCCGTGGGCCCTTAGGTGTTAATGAGCAGTTCTTC.

The chain links TRBV7-9 to TRBJ1-1, with 7 bases identical to TRBD1. Germline V CDR1 and CDR2: SEHNR, FQNEAQ (reference sequence). With 3 bases clipped from V and 5 bases from J, the junction kept 6 bases outside the gene matches. The CDR3 totals 14 residues. The chain's CDR3 is CASSFPQGETEAFF. The CDR3 DNA reads as TGTGCCAGCAGCTTCCCTCAGGGGGAGACTGAAGCTTTCTTT.

The rearrangement joins TRBV5-1 to TRBJ2-3, with D possibly TRBD2 on 7 matching bases. Germline CDR1 reads SGHRS; CDR2 reads YFSETQ. Between the trimmed V and J ends, which lost 2 bases and 3 bases, there was a span of 16 bases. This CDR3 has 16 residues. The CDR3: CASSFRGAHSTDTQYF. In DNA form, the CDR3 reads TGCGCCAGCAGCTTCCGGGGGGCGCATTCGACAGATACGCAGTATTTT.

The chain carries TRBV6-5 and TRBJ1-2, with a weak D call TRBD1 (6 bases). The CDR3 contains 12 residues. Between the trimmed V and J ends, which lost 5 bases and 6 bases, there was a span of 10 bases. Germline V lookup: CDR1 MNHEY, CDR2 SVGAGI. Here the CDR3 reads CASSPGVHGYTF. CDR3 sequence (DNA): TGTGCCAGCAGTCCAGGGGTACATGGCTACACCTTC.

The chain uses TRBV14 and TRBJ2-7; D remains unclear. V was shortened by 5 bases and J by 7 bases, with 12 bases between the two germline ends. Germline-derived CDR1 and CDR2 are SGHDN and FVKESK. The CDR3 totals 12 residues. This CDR3 is CASSTSIAEQYF. Written as DNA, the CDR3 is TGTGCCAGCAGCACATCGATAGCTGAGCAGTACTTC.

The rearrangement links TRBV9 to TRBJ2-2; 11 bases match TRBD2. The germline gives CDR1 SGDLS, CDR2 YYNGEE. V trimming: 2 bases; J trimming: 5 bases; junction bases outside the gene matches: 5. The CDR3 loop spans 16 amino acids. DNA for the CDR3: TGTGCCAGCAGCGTTAGCGGGAGGGCCAGTACCGGGGAGCTGTTTTTT. Translated, it gives CASSVSGRASTGELFF.

The CDR3 protein is CASSGGTGNEKLFF. The CDR3 region has the DNA TGCGCCAGCAGCGGCGGGACAGGGAATGAAAAACTGTTTTTT. V gene TRBV5-1 combines with J gene TRBJ1-4, with 9 bases that match TRBD1. The CDR3 has 14 amino acids. Germline V gives CDR1 SGHRS, CDR2 YFSETQ. The V and J ends lost 4 bases and 5 bases, in that order; junction bases with no gene match: 3.

A single count supports this clone. The chain links TRBV27 to TRBJ1-6; D gene ambiguous. Trimming shortened V by 5 bases and J by 3 bases, and 14 bases separated the two germline ends. Germline V lookup: CDR1 MNHEY, CDR2 SMNVEV (reference sequence). This CDR3 region has 16 residues. CDR3 residues: CASSGGLDHYNSPLHF. DNA of the CDR3: TGTGCCAGCAGTGGAGGGCTCGACCACTATAATTCACCCCTCCACTTT.

This clone has only a few counts. For the CDR3, the DNA is TGTGCCAGCAGTTATTTAGGGGACAGCTCAGCCTTTAGCAATCAGCCCCAGCATTTT. Translating it yields CASSYLGDSSAFSNQPQHF. The rearrangement uses TRBV6-9 and TRBJ1-5; 7 bases fit TRBD1. CDR3 length equals 19 residues. Germline V lookup: CDR1 MNHGY, CDR2 SVAAGI. Trimming took 1 base from V and 0 from J; bases not matched to a gene: 12.

The V gene is TRBV29-1, the J gene TRBJ2-5; D remains unclear. With 7 bases removed from V and 5 bases from J, the gap between germline ends came to 5 bases. There are 9 residues in the CDR3. Per germline, CDR1 SQVTM and CDR2 ANQGSEA. The CDR3 sequence: CSAGETQYF. CDR3 nucleotide sequence: TGCAGCGCCGGGGAGACCCAGTACTTC.

This clone was seen only a few times. The gene calls are TRBV7-2 and TRBJ2-1; D might be TRBD1 (6 bases). Trimming left V 5 bases short and J 1 base short, with 12 bases between. Germline values: CDR1 SGHTA, CDR2 FQGNSA. The CDR3 covers 15 residues. CDR3: CASSSTGLSYNEQFF. The CDR3, as DNA: TGTGCCAGCAGCAGTACAGGGTTGTCCTACAATGAGCAGTTCTTC.

This sequence joins TRBV7-3 and TRBJ2-7, with a tentative D call TRBD1 (5 bases). The germline gives CDR1 SGHTA, CDR2 FQGTGA. The V and J ends lost 2 bases and 0 bases respectively, with 5 bases between them. The CDR3 has 13 residues. The CDR3 DNA reads as TGTGCCAGCAGCTTAGGACACTCCTACGAGCAGTACTTC. Translation: CASSLGHSYEQYF.

This chain connects TRBV5-5 to TRBJ1-1; a weak D match, TRBD1 (6 bases). Trimming took 0 bases from V and 5 from J, leaving 8 bases between them. In germline, CDR1 is SGHKS, CDR2 YYEKEE (reference sequence). The CDR3 runs 13 residues. The CDR3, as DNA: TGTGCCAGCAGCTTGGAGGGGGGGACTGAAGCTTTCTTT. Its translation: CASSLEGGTEAFF. Looking up the rest from reference TRBV5-5 and TRBJ1-1 gives the full variable domain: DAGVTQSPTHLIKTRGQQVTLRCSPISGHKSVSWYQQVLGQGPQFIFQYYEKEERGRGNFPDRFSARQFPNYSSELNVNALLLGDSALYLCASSLEGGTEAFFGQGTRLTVV.

V usage is TRBV13 and J usage is TRBJ1-5; D is unclear. The CDR3 sequence is 16 residues long. V was trimmed by 5 bases and J by 0 bases, leaving 14 bases between them. The V gene's germline CDR1 is PRHDT and CDR2 FYEKMQ (reference sequence). In nucleotides, the CDR3 is TGTGCCAGCAGCCCCGGGGAGGGTGGTAGCAATCAGCCCCAGCATTTT. This sequence encodes CASSPGEGGSNQPQHF.

V is TRBV7-2 and J is TRBJ2-1; TRBD2 agrees at 9 bases. CDR1 is SGHTA, CDR2 FQGNSA, per germline. J lost 10 bases, V lost 6 bases, and 16 bases had no gene match. The CDR3 has 16 amino acids. CDR3 residues: CASRIPGLARRGEQFF. The CDR3 DNA reads as TGTGCCAGCAGGATACCGGGACTAGCTAGGAGGGGAGAGCAGTTCTTC.

The chain uses TRBV2 and TRBJ2-7; D might be TRBD2 (6 bases). This CDR3 has 12 residues. The V gene lost 8 bases and the J gene lost 6 bases, with 14 bases spanning the gap. CDR1 and CDR2 (germline): SNHLY, FYNNEI. CDR3: CASRLTSSEQYF. CDR3 coding DNA: TGTGCCAGCCGACTGACTAGTTCCGAGCAGTACTTC.

The gene calls are TRBV12-5 and TRBJ2-5; D is possibly TRBD1 (6 bases). Germline CDR1 reads LGHNT; CDR2 reads FRNRAP. This CDR3 has 14 residues. Trimming pared 7 bases from V and 5 bases from J, leaving 17 bases between. CDR3 in DNA: TGTGCTAGTGCCCGGCCACAGGGTGAGGAGACCCAGTACTTC. Translated: CASARPQGEETQYF.